This T cell receptor (beta chain) stems from a study of technical replicates of blood from a handful of donors. Per the germline V gene, CDR1 is SGHRS and CDR2 is YFSETQ. V lost 3 bases and J lost 4, with 23 bases in between. The CDR3 extends over 17 amino acids. Repertoires were generated with immunoSEQ multiplex PCR, while TCRdb's copy carries only in-frame clones and drops some. The sample lists roughly 70,000 clones; roughly 93% were seen once. This TCR was sampled from a human donor in good health. Sequenced sample: T cells isolated from PBMCs. The chain uses TRBV5-1 and TRBJ2-7, with D tentatively TRBD1 (6 bases). The CDR3 region has the DNA TGCGCCAGCAGCTCGGGAAAGGCAGACAGGTATCATTACGAGCAGTACTTC. It specifies CASSSGKADRYHYEQYF.